The 14 T cell receptor beta chains below come from one sample, sequenced in a study of blood T cell repertoires in COVID-19 (dated by TCRdb to the early 2020s). The library came from the immunoSEQ multiplex PCR assay. TCRdb stores this immuneACCESS table with in-frame sequences only. Part of the clones is absent; in the studies checked, under half of the shortfall reflects unresolved V genes, and no reason is known for the rest. This sample comprises about 120,000 clones, over 75% of them detected only once. The ten largest clones add up to around 9.9% of the sample. The sequenced material came from peripheral blood. These receptors were obtained from a man older than 75 with acute or convalescent COVID-19.

CDR3 protein: CASSLNVANTGELFF. The CDR3 DNA reads TGTGCCAGCAGCTTGAACGTAGCGAACACCGGGGAGCTGTTTTTT. V is TRBV7-2 and J is TRBJ2-2; D not certain. The CDR3 is 15 residues long. Germline V gives CDR1 SGHTA, CDR2 FQGNSA. V gave up 3 bases and J gave up 0 bases, with 8 bases separating them.

This clone was detected many times. The genes are TRBV11-2 and TRBJ1-2, with 7 bases identical to TRBD1. J lost 5 bases, V lost 5 bases, and 11 bases had no gene match. The CDR3 is 15 amino acids. From germline, CDR1 is SGHAT and CDR2 FQNNGV. The CDR3 loop is CASSLRQGWLYGYTF. The CDR3 DNA reads TGTGCCAGCAGCCTAAGACAGGGATGGCTTTATGGCTACACCTTC.

This chain joins TRBV7-8 and TRBJ2-7; D is perhaps TRBD2 (5 bases). Germline V gives CDR1 SGHVS, CDR2 FQNEAQ. The CDR3 consists of 16 residues. Trimming removed 0 bases at V and 4 bases at J, with 16 bases between. The CDR3 sequence: CASSLADGGFGYEQYF. CDR3 bases: TGTGCCAGCAGCTTAGCGGACGGCGGGTTCGGATACGAGCAGTACTTC.

The rearrangement joins TRBV12-3 or TRBV12-4 to TRBJ1-3; D not resolved. This CDR3 is built from 12 residues. Between the trimmed V and J ends, which lost 7 bases and 4 bases, there was a span of 8 bases. The CDR3 reads CASTSRGNTIYF. The CDR3 DNA is TGTGCCAGCACCTCGCGGGGAAACACCATATATTTT.

The chain carries TRBV19 and TRBJ1-3, with 9 bases aligning to TRBD1. Unmatched junction bases numbered 6, after V lost 6 bases and J lost 3 bases. CDR1 and CDR2 (germline): LNHDA, SQIVND (reference sequence). The CDR3 totals 15 residues. CDR3 protein: CASRRDRALGNTIYF. In nucleotides, the CDR3 is TGTGCCAGTAGAAGGGACAGGGCACTTGGAAACACCATATATTTT.

CDR3 protein: CASSLVAGPSNQPQHF. The CDR3 nucleotides are TGTGCCAGCAGCTTAGTGGCAGGGCCTAGCAATCAGCCCCAGCATTTT. The chain links TRBV7-2 to TRBJ1-5, with a weak D call TRBD1 (5 bases). The V gene's germline CDR1 is SGHTA and CDR2 FQGNSA. V shed 1 base and J shed 0 bases, with 10 bases lying between them. The length of the CDR3 is 16 residues.

The gene calls are TRBV2 and TRBJ2-2, with TRBD1 as a possible D gene (6 bases). V was cut by 6 bases and J by 0 bases, with 8 bases left in between. The germline V gene has CDR1 SNHLY and CDR2 FYNNEI. This CDR3 region has 14 residues. CDR3 bases: TGTGCCAGCAGGCGACAGGCGAACACCGGGGAGCTGTTTTTT. Its protein product is CASRRQANTGELFF.

The genes are TRBV5-6 and TRBJ2-7; TRBD2 might be the D (5 bases). Germline V gene lookup returns CDR1 SGHDT and CDR2 YYEEEE. There are 12 residues in the CDR3. V lost 4 bases and J lost 2, with 7 bases in between. The CDR3 nucleotides are TGTGCCAGCAGCCTGACTACCTACGAGCAGTACTTC. This translates into CASSLTTYEQYF. Together with reference TRBV5-6 and TRBJ2-7, the CDR3 gives the full variable domain: DAGVTQSPTHLIKTRGQQVTLRCSPKSGHDTVSWYQQALGQGPQFIFQYYEEEERQRGNFPDRFSGHQFPNYSSELNVNALLLGDSALYLCASSLTTYEQYFGPGTRLTVT.

For this clone: The same CDR3 also results from other DNA sequences found in this sample. This rearrangement joins TRBV18 to TRBJ2-7; 10 bases line up with TRBD1. J lost 4 bases, V lost 3 bases, and 3 bases had no gene match. This CDR3 comprises 14 residues. Germline CDR1 and CDR2: KGHSH and LQKENI. CDR3 residues: CASSPGTGDYEQYF. Written as DNA, the CDR3 is TGTGCCAGCTCACCGGGGACAGGGGATTACGAGCAGTACTTC.

The genes are TRBV24-1 and TRBJ2-3; D uncertain. This CDR3 contains 18 residues. The V end lost 0 bases, the J end lost 5 bases, and 20 bases lay between the germline ends. Germline CDR1 KGHDR, CDR2 SFDVKD. The CDR3 sequence is CATSDLPGRTASEDTQYF. DNA for the CDR3: TGTGCCACCAGTGATTTGCCCGGTCGAACGGCGAGCGAAGATACGCAGTATTTT.

The rearrangement links TRBV27 to TRBJ1-1; perhaps TRBD1 as D (5 bases). Germline V CDR1 and CDR2: MNHEY, SMNVEV (reference sequence). This CDR3 has 15 amino acids. Trimming removed 3 bases from V and 0 bases from J, with 11 bases in between. In nucleotides, the CDR3 is TGTGCCAGCAGTTTCCGAGACAGATTGAACACTGAAGCTTTCTTT. As protein: CASSFRDRLNTEAFF.

This clone occurred once. The gene calls are TRBV5-8 and TRBJ1-1; 7 bases map to TRBD1. Germline V gives CDR1 SGHTS, CDR2 YDEGEE. J was trimmed by 1 base and V by 4 bases; bases with no gene match: 7. The CDR3 totals 15 residues. The CDR3 DNA follows: TGTGCCAGCAGCAGGACAGGTTCGGGGAACACTGAAGCTTTCTTT. Amino acids: CASSRTGSGNTEAFF.

The chain has TRBV28 and TRBJ1-2, with TRBD1 matching 8 bases. Trimming cost V 6 bases and J 6 bases; bases outside gene matches: 6. The CDR3 spans 13 residues. The V gene's germline CDR1 is MDHEN and CDR2 SYDVKM. The chain's CDR3 is CASSPPGGHGYTF. The CDR3, as DNA: TGTGCCAGCAGCCCCCCAGGGGGCCATGGCTACACCTTC.

The chain is built from TRBV6-2 or TRBV6-3 and TRBJ1-2; tentative D call: TRBD1 (6 bases). The V and J ends lost 4 bases and 7 bases respectively, with 10 bases between them. CDR1 is MNHEY and CDR2 is SVGEGT in the germline V gene. This CDR3 is 12 amino acids long. DNA for the CDR3: TGTGCCAGCAGTTTACAGGGTCCTGGCTACACCTTC. Protein product: CASSLQGPGYTF.